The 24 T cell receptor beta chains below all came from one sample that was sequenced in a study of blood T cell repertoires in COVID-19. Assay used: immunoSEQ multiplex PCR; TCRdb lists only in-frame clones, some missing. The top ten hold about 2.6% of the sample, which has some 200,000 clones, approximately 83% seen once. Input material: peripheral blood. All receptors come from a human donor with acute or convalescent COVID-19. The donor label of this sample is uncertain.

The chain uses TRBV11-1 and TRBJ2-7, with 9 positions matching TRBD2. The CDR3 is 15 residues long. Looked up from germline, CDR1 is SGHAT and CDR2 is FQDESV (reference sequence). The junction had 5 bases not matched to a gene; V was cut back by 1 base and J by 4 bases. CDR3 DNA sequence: TGTGCCAGCAGCTTAGGGGCTAGCGGGAATTACGAGCAGTACTTC. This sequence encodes CASSLGASGNYEQYF.

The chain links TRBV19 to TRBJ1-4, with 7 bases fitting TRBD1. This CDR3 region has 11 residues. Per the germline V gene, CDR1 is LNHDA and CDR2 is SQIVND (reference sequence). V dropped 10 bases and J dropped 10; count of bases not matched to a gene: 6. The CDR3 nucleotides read TGTGCCATTGGGACAGAGGGAAAACTGTTTTTT. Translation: CAIGTEGKLFF.

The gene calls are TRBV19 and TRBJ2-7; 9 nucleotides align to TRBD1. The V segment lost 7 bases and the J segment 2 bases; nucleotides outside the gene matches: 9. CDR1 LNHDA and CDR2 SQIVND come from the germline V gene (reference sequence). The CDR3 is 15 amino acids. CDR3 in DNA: TGTGCCAGTACCCCTGATGGGACAGGGACCTACGAGCAGTACTTC. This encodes CASTPDGTGTYEQYF.

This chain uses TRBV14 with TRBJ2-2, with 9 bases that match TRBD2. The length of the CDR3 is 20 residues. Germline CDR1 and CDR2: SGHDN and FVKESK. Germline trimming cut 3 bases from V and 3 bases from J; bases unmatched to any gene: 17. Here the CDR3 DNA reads TGTGCCAGCAGCCACCCTCCTGGCGGGGGGGCCAGTCTGTACACCGGGGAGCTGTTTTTT. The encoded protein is CASSHPPGGGASLYTGELFF.

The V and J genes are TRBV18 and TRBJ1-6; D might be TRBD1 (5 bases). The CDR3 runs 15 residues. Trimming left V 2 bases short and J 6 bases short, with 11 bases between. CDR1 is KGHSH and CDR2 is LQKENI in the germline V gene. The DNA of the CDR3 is TGTGCCAGCTCACCATCTCCCGACAGTAATTCACCCCTCCACTTT. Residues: CASSPSPDSNSPLHF.

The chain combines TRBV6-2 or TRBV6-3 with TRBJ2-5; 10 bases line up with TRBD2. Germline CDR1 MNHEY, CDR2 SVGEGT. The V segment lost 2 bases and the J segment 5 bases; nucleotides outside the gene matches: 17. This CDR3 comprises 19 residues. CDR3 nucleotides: TGTGCCAGCAGTTACCAAACTTCTAGCGGGAGAAGAATGGGGGAGACCCAGTACTTC. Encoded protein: CASSYQTSSGRRMGETQYF.

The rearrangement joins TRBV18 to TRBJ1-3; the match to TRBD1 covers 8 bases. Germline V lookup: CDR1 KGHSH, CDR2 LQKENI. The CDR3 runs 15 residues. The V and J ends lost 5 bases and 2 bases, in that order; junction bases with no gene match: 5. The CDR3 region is CASSDQGAAGNTIYF. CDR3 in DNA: TGTGCCAGCTCAGACCAGGGGGCGGCTGGAAACACCATATATTTT.

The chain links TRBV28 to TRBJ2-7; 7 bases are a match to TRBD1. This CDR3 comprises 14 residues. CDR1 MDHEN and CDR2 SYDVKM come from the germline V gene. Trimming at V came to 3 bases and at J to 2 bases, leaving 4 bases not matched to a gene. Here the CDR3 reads CASSFTGAAYEQYF. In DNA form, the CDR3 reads TGTGCCAGCAGTTTCACAGGGGCAGCCTACGAGCAGTACTTC.

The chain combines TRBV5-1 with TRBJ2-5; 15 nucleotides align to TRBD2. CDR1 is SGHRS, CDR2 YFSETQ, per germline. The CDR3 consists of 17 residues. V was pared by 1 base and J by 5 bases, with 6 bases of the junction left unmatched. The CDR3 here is CASSLTGLAGGGETQYF. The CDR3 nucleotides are TGCGCCAGCAGCTTGACGGGACTAGCGGGGGGAGGGGAGACCCAGTACTTC.

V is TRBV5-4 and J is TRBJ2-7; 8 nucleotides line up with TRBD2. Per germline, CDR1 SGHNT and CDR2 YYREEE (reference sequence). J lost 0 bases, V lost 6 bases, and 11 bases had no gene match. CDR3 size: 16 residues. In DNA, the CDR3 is TGTGCCAGCACCCCGGCTCCCGGGAGGGCCTCCTACGAGCAGTACTTC. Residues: CASTPAPGRASYEQYF.

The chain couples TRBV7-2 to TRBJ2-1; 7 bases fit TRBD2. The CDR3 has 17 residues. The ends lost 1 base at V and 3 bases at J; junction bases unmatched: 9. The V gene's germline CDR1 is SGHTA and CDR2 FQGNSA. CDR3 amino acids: CASSLEGASGVYNEQFF. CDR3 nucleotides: TGTGCCAGCAGCTTAGAGGGCGCTAGCGGAGTCTACAATGAGCAGTTCTTC.

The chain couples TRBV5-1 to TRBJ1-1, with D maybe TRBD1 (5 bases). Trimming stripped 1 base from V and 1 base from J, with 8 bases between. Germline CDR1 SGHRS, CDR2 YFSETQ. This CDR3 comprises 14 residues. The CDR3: CASSLYQGNTEAFF. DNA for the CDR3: TGCGCCAGCAGCTTGTATCAGGGGAACACTGAAGCTTTCTTT.

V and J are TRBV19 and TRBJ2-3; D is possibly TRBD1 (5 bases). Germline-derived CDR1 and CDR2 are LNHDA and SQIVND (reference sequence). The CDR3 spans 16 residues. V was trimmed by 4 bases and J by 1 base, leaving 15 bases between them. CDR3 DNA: TGTGCCAGTAGTAGCCCTAGGGGAAGCGGCACAGATACGCAGTATTTT. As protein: CASSSPRGSGTDTQYF. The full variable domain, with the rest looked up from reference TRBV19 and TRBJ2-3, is DGGITQSPKYLFRKEGQNVTLSCEQNLNHDAMYWYRQDPGQGLRLIYYSQIVNDFQKGDIAEGYSVSREKKESFPLTVTSAQKNPTAFYLCASSSPRGSGTDTQYFGPGTRLTVL.

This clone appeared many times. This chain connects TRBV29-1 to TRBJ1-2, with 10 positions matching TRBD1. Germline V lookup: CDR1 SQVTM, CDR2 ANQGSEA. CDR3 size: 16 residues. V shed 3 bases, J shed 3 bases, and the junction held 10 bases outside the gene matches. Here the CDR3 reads CSVDDRGRITDYGYTF. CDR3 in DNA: TGCAGCGTTGACGACAGGGGGCGAATCACGGACTATGGCTACACCTTC.

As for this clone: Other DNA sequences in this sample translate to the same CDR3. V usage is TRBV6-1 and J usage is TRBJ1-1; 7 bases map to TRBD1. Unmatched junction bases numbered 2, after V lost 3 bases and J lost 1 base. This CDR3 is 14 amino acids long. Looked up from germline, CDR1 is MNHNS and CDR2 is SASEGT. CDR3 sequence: CASSEGQRNTEAFF. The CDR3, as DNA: TGTGCCAGCAGTGAGGGACAGCGGAACACTGAAGCTTTCTTT.

The CDR3 DNA sequence: TGTGCCAGCAGCCTCCATCCTCTAGCGGGAGTCATCTACGAGCAGTACTTC. As protein: CASSLHPLAGVIYEQYF. This chain links TRBV7-9 with TRBJ2-7, with 10 bases identical to TRBD2. The CDR3 consists of 17 residues. The V gene end was trimmed by 5 bases and the J gene end by 3 bases; junction bases not matched to a gene: 13. Germline CDR1 reads SEHNR; CDR2 reads FQNEAQ (reference sequence).

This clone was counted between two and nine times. The CDR3 bases are TGTGCCAGCAGCCAGGGGACAGTGGGGAATGAAAAACTGTTTTTT. Translating gives CASSQGTVGNEKLFF. The chain recombines TRBV5-4 with TRBJ1-4, with 7 bases that match TRBD1. With V trimmed by 4 bases and J by 5 bases, 8 bases remained unmatched. The CDR3 extends over 15 amino acids. Germline values: CDR1 SGHNT, CDR2 YYREEE (reference sequence).

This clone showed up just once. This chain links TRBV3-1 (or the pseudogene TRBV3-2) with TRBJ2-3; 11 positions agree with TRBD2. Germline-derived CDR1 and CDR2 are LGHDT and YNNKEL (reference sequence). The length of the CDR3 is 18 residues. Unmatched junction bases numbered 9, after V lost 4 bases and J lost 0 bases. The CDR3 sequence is CASSPYSGGGSSTDTQYF. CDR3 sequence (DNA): TGTGCCAGCAGCCCATATAGCGGGGGGGGATCTAGCACAGATACGCAGTATTTT.

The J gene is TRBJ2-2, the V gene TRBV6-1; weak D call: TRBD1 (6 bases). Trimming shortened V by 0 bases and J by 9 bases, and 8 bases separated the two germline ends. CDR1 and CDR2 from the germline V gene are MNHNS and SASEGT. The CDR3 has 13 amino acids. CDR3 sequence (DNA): TGTGCCAGCAGTGAAGCTTGGGACAGGGAGCTGTTTTTT. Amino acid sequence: CASSEAWDRELFF.

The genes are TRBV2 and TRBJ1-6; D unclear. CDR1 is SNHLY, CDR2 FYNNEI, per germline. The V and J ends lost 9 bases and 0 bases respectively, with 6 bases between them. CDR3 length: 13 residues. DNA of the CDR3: TGTGCCAGTGGTAGCTCCTATAATTCACCCCTCCACTTT. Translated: CASGSSYNSPLHF. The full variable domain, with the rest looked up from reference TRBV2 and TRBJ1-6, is EPEVTQTPSHQVTQMGQEVILRCVPISNHLYFYWYRQILGQKVEFLVSFYNNEISEKSEIFDDQFSVERPDGSNFTLKIRSTKLEDSAMYFCASGSSYNSPLHFGNGTRLTVT.

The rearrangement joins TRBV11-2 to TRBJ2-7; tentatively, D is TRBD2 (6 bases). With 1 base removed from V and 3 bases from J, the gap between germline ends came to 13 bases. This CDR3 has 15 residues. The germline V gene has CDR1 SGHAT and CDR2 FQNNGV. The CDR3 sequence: CASSLVAGTLYEQYF. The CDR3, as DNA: TGTGCCAGCAGCTTAGTCGCGGGGACCCTCTACGAGCAGTACTTC.

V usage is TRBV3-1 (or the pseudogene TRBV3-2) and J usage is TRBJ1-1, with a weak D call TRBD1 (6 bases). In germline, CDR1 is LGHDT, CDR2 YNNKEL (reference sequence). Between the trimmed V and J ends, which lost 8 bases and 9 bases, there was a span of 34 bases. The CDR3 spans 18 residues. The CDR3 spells CASSPDTPGQSGARKAFF. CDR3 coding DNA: TGTGCCAGCTCCCCCGATACTCCGGGACAAAGTGGGGCCCGGAAAGCTTTCTTT.

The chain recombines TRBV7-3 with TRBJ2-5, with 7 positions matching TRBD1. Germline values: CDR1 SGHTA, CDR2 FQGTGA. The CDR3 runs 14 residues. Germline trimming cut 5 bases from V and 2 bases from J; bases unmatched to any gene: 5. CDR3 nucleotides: TGTGCCAGCAGCCCCGGGACAGCACAAGAGACCCAGTACTTC. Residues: CASSPGTAQETQYF.

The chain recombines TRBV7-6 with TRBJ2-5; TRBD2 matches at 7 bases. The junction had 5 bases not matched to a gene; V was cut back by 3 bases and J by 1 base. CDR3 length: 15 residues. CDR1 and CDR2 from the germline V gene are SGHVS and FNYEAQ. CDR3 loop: CASSFITSAQETQYF. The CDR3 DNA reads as TGTGCCAGCAGCTTCATAACTAGCGCCCAAGAGACCCAGTACTTC.